This T cell receptor beta chain emerged from a study of shared clonotypes between healthy human individuals (TCRdb year 2020). Study-wide context: The cohort included three men and a couple of women between 18 and 49 years of age. For each donor, CD4 naive and CD4 memory were each given three plates, CD8 naive was given two plates, and CD8 memory was given one plate. To estimate repertoire size and how much clonotype sharing occurs between individuals, the study deeply sequenced the blood TCR repertoires of 4 to 6 healthy adults. To increase sequencing depth and limit assay-specific biases, TCR repertoire library preparation and sequencing were carried out by different laboratories using diverse techniques. Leukapheresis yielded between about 0.85 and 9.5 billion PBMCs per donor. General study outcomes and caveats: Compared with non-shared clonotypes, the clonotypes found in all four sorted-subset donors had higher generation probabilities. Sampling was limited to blood, and TCR repertoires in tissue likely differ from TCR repertoires in blood. Rarefaction of sorted-subset datasets indicated incomplete sequencing despite the large sequencing depth. Based on pairwise subsampling, the degree of clonotype sharing among donors was expected to be affected by sequencing depth. Roughly 5.2% of naive CD4, around 3.6% of naive CD8, about 2.4% of memory CD4, and approximately 0.4% of memory CD8 clonotypes were shared across a few donors. Naive subsets generally had larger estimated clonotype richness than memory subsets did. Because the study included a small number of donors, the genetic and exposure-history diversity represented was limited.

Including cysteine and phenylalanine, the CDR3 has 14 amino acids. The sequence is cut down to CDR3 DNA, 42 bases in frame from base 1. CDR1 and CDR2, per the germline V gene, are MNHNS and SASEGT. V was cut back by 4 bases and J by 0 bases, leaving a gap of 7 bases between them. Using the deep immunoSEQ assay, multiplex PCR amplified TCR CDR3 regions from genomic DNA. For each cell subset, the extracted genomic DNA was distributed evenly across all wells of several immunoSEQ 96-well plates, and each plate served as one replicate. For sorted subsets, each replicate PCR was loaded with approximately 200 ng genomic DNA, equivalent to 32,000 or so T cell genomes. Purified libraries were quantified with a Qubit 3.0 fluorometer, sized on a Bioanalyzer 2100, and re-quantified with the KAPA Library Quantification kit. Every immunoSEQ 96-well plate was sequenced on a dedicated single-read 150-cycle Illumina NextSeq 550 flow cell. In the paper's pipeline: Because the immunoSEQ output held only junctional sequences and lacked quality scores, the filtering could not match the filtering applied to full-length reads. Sequences were annotated with PyIR, a Python wrapper for IgBLAST v1.9, using IMGT germline references to assign V/J genes and CDR3. Any read was removed if the V/J assignment was weak (E-value above 1e-6), the CDR3 was missing, or the read contained stop codons, out-of-frame junctions, or ambiguous translated residues. V3J clonotypes were defined as sequences sharing an identical inferred V gene, J gene, and CDR3 amino acid sequence. Percentage overlap between repertoires was computed as shared unique clonotypes divided by the size of the smaller repertoire. Three approaches were used to assess repertoire richness: RTK rarefaction, the Chao1 estimator, and Recon v2.1 estimates of unobserved clonotypes. OLGA was used to compute generation probabilities for all TCRbeta clonotypes that the gDNA method yielded from a few donors. Held by TCRdb, this immuneACCESS table contains in-frame sequences only and omits some clones. Under half of the omission traces to an unresolved V gene where checked; the cause of the rest is unknown. That table furnishes V, J and clone size, whereas the DNA furnished D and trimming. The sample yields some 1,400,000 clones; around 97% were counted once. 0.95% to 1.5% of the sample is in the top ten clones.

A note on this clone: No antigen is known for it. No quality values exist for individual bases; no much larger clone is one base distant.

The donors were healthy, HIV-negative adults who had no recently reported acute infections or vaccinations. Every donor was a Caucasian adult living in Nashville, Tennessee, USA. CD4+ T cells were enriched by magnetic negative selection, after which naive cells were positively selected on CD45RA and the negative fraction was taken as the memory subset. Blood was obtained by leukapheresis, after which PBMCs were separated by Ficoll-Histopaque density gradient centrifugation and cryopreserved in liquid nitrogen vapor phase. Purity and quantity of every magnetically sorted T cell population were checked by analytical flow cytometry. Genomic DNA was isolated from each sorted fraction and quantified by UV absorbance on a Nanodrop 2000c.

The receptor chain draws on TRBV6-1 and TRBJ2-1; the D gene lacks a confident call. Sequences were obtained from naive CD4+ T cells sorted from blood. The cell subset or site label corresponds to: CD45RA+ positively selected. The TCR comes from a man aged 30-40 years in good health. The sequenced DNA: TGTGCCAGCAGTGGGGGTCGCTCCTACAATGAGCAGTTCTTC. Translated, it gives CASSGGRSYNEQFF.